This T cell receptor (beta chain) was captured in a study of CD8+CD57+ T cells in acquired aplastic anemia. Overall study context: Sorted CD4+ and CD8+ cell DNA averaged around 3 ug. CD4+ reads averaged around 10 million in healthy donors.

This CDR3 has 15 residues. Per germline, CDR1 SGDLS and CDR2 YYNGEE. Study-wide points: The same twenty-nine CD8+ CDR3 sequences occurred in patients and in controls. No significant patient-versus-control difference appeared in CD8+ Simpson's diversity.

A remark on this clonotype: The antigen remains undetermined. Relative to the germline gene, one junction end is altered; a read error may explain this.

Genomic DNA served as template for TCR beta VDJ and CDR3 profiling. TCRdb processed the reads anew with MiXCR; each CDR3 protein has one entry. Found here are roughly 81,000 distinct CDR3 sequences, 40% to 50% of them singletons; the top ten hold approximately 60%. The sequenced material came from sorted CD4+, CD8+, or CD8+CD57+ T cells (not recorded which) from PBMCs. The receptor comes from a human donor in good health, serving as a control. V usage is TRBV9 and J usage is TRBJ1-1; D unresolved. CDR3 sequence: CASSRAPRTGDEASF. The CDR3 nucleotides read TGTGCCAGCAGCCGAGCTCCCCGGACCGGGGATGAAGCTTCCTTT.